This T cell receptor beta chain came from a study of T-cell memory formation after mild COVID-19. TCR alpha and TCR beta cDNA libraries carrying sample barcodes and UMIs were produced by 5'RACE using constant-segment primers. TCRdb reprocessed the 5' RACE reads via MiXCR and lists one record per CDR3 protein. Here the sample spans roughly 480,000 distinct CDR3 sequences, approximately 23% being singletons. In germline, CDR1 is SGDLS, CDR2 YYNGEE. The CDR3 loop spans 15 amino acids. Trimming removed 4 bases from V and 3 bases from J; junction bases left unmatched: 6. This TCR came from an adult woman who had mild COVID-19 (a few samples of this study predate the infection). Cell type and time point are not known. The source material was PBMCs or a T cell subset sorted from them (not recorded which). The chain recombines TRBV9 with TRBJ1-3; 8 bases match TRBD1. CDR3 loop: CASSPTGDNGNTIYF. In DNA form, the CDR3 reads TGTGCCAGCAGCCCGACAGGGGATAATGGAAACACCATATATTTT.